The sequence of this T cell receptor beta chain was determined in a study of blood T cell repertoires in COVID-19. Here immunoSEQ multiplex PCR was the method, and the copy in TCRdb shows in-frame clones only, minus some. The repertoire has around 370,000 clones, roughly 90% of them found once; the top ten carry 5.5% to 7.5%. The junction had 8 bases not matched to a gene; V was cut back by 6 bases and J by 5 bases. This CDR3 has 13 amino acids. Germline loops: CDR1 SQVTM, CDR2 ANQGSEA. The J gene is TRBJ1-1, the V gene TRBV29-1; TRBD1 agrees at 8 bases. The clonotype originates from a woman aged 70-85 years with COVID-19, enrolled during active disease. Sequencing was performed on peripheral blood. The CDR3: CSVPTGEGTEAFF. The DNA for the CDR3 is TGCAGCGTACCGACAGGGGAAGGGACTGAAGCTTTCTTT. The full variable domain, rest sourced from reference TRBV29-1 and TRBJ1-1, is SAVISQKPSRDICQRGTSLTIQCQVDSQVTMMFWYRQQPGQSLTLIATANQGSEATYESGFVIDKFPISRPNLTFSTLTVSNMSPEDSSIYLCSVPTGEGTEAFFGQGTRLTVV.